This TCR beta chain was recorded in a study of blood T cell repertoires in COVID-19. In the authors' methods: Cell counts per sample came from amplifying reference gene primers. The assay was immunoSEQ multiplex PCR, and TCRdb's table has in-frame clones only and misses some. That table is the source of V, J and clone size, and D and trimming were worked out from the DNA. This sample has about 110,000 clones, with roughly 75% found just once. Trimming took 5 bases from V and 0 from J; bases not matched to a gene: 6. Germline loops: CDR1 SEHNR, CDR2 FQNEAQ (reference sequence). There are 15 residues in the CDR3.

Material: peripheral blood. The sequence was obtained from a human donor in a cohort sampled during active or convalescent COVID-19. The chain joins TRBV7-9 to TRBJ2-7, with TRBD1 identical over 8 bases. CDR3: CASSLGQGLSYEQYF. The CDR3 nucleotides are TGTGCCAGCAGCCTAGGACAGGGCCTCTCCTACGAGCAGTACTTC.